A single sample is the source of the 23 T cell receptor beta chains below, sequenced in a study of control samples from healthy donors and cancer patients. Some clones are missing from TCRdb's copy, which holds only in-frame ones; the method was immunoSEQ multiplex PCR. The top ten clones hold under 9% of a sample with 100,000 to 150,000 clones, about nine tenths of them seen once. The sample consisted of PBMCs. The receptors shown here come from a man in his fifties or sixties with head and neck cancer.

DNA of the CDR3: TGTGCCATCAGGTCGGCGACTAGCGGGAGGCCCAACAAACGAAATGAGCAGTTCTTC. This translates into CAIRSATSGRPNKRNEQFF. This chain connects TRBV10-3 to TRBJ2-1, with TRBD2 identical over 13 bases. Unmatched junction bases numbered 18, after V lost 6 bases and J lost 7 bases. The germline gives CDR1 ENHRY, CDR2 SYGVKD. CDR3 length equals 19 residues.

The chain carries TRBV7-9 and TRBJ1-6, with D uncertain. V was shortened by 3 bases and J by 6 bases, with 9 bases between the two germline ends. The V gene's germline CDR1 is SEHNR and CDR2 FQNEAQ (reference sequence). CDR3 length: 14 amino acids. This CDR3 reads CASSLAGPNSPLHF. In DNA form, the CDR3 reads TGTGCCAGCAGCTTGGCAGGACCTAATTCACCCCTCCACTTT.

J is TRBJ1-1 and V is TRBV7-2; D possibly corresponds to TRBD1 (6 bases). Germline CDR1 reads SGHTA; CDR2 reads FQGNSA. CDR3 length equals 13 residues. The V end was cut by 7 bases, the J end by 11 bases, with 20 bases between. The CDR3: CASTFKGGAVAFF. For the CDR3, the DNA is TGTGCCAGCACCTTTAAAGGGGGGGCTGTCGCTTTCTTT.

The CDR3 is CASSYLQANTEAFF. The CDR3 coding sequence is TGTGCCAGCAGTTACCTACAGGCGAACACTGAAGCTTTCTTT. The chain has TRBV6-5 and TRBJ1-1; D might be TRBD1 (5 bases). CDR3 size: 14 residues. V shed 2 bases and J shed 1 base, with 8 bases lying between them. CDR1 MNHEY and CDR2 SVGAGI come from the germline V gene.

The V gene is TRBV29-1, the J gene TRBJ1-2; D is undetermined. With 0 bases removed from V and 2 bases from J, the gap between germline ends came to 10 bases. The CDR3 has 14 amino acids. CDR1 and CDR2 (germline): SQVTM, ANQGSEA. The CDR3: CSVEEGSDNYGYTF. CDR3 bases: TGCAGCGTTGAAGAAGGCAGCGACAACTATGGCTACACCTTC.

The J gene is TRBJ1-2, the V gene TRBV6-5; D remains ambiguous. Trimming took 6 bases from V and 2 from J, leaving 13 bases between them. This CDR3 contains 14 residues. Germline V lookup: CDR1 MNHEY, CDR2 SVGAGI. For the CDR3, the DNA is TGTGCCAGCAGCGAGGCCCCCATCAACTATGGCTACACCTTC. It yields the protein CASSEAPINYGYTF.

The V call is TRBV30, the J call TRBJ2-1; D call uncertain. The V and J ends lost 0 bases and 9 bases respectively, with 12 bases between them. Looked up from germline, CDR1 is GTSNPN and CDR2 is SVGIG (reference sequence). The CDR3 length is 13 residues. As DNA, the CDR3 is TGTGCCTGGAGTGTTGCTCTCGAACTTGAGCAGTTCTTC. Translated: CAWSVALELEQFF.

The chain has TRBV7-9 and TRBJ2-5, with D unresolved. This CDR3 contains 13 residues. Trimming left V 4 bases short and J 3 bases short, with 9 bases between. From germline, CDR1 is SEHNR and CDR2 FQNEAQ (reference sequence). The CDR3 sequence: CASSSALEETQYF. The CDR3 bases are TGTGCCAGCAGCTCCGCCCTAGAAGAGACCCAGTACTTC. Filled out from reference TRBV7-9 and TRBJ2-5, the complete variable domain reads DTGVSQNPRHKITKRGQNVTFRCDPISEHNRLYWYRQTLGQGPEFLTYFQNEAQLEKSRLLSDRFSAERPKGSFSTLEIQRTEQGDSAMYLCASSSALEETQYFGPGTRLLVL.

The chain carries TRBV7-2 and TRBJ2-5, with TRBD2 matching 8 bases. From germline, CDR1 is SGHTA and CDR2 FQGNSA. V lost 7 bases, J lost 5 bases, and 15 bases stayed unmatched. This CDR3 contains 16 residues. The CDR3 reads CASNPGRAWDSETQYF. CDR3 bases: TGTGCCAGCAACCCCGGGAGGGCCTGGGATTCGGAGACCCAGTACTTC.

The J gene is TRBJ2-7, the V gene TRBV7-9; TRBD2 aligns across 7 bases. The trim removed 5 bases at V and 2 bases at J, leaving 12 bases unmatched. The germline V gene encodes CDR1 SEHNR and CDR2 FQNEAQ (reference sequence). This CDR3 has 16 residues. This CDR3 is CASSPNQAGLPYEQYF. Here the CDR3 DNA reads TGTGCCAGCAGCCCAAACCAAGCGGGGCTGCCCTACGAGCAGTACTTC.

The CDR3: CASSLRSGGPGELFF. The CDR3 nucleotides are TGTGCCAGCAGCTTAAGGTCCGGCGGACCCGGGGAGCTGTTTTTT. The chain is built from TRBV11-3 and TRBJ2-2; D is uncertain. Trimming cost V 2 bases and J 6 bases, with 13 bases left between them. CDR3 length: 15 amino acids. The germline V gene has CDR1 SGHNT and CDR2 YENEEA.

V is TRBV11-2 and J is TRBJ2-7; D ambiguous. The length of the CDR3 is 12 residues. The germline CDR1 and CDR2 sequences are SGHAT and FQNNGV. The ends were cut back, 2 bases at V and 5 bases at J, with 7 bases in the middle. CDR3 amino acids: CASSLFKDEQYF. For the CDR3, the DNA is TGTGCCAGCAGCTTATTTAAGGACGAGCAGTACTTC.

V is TRBV27 and J is TRBJ2-1, with 11 bases lining up with TRBD2. This CDR3 comprises 15 residues. Germline V gene lookup returns CDR1 MNHEY and CDR2 SMNVEV (reference sequence). V lost 5 bases, J lost 5 bases, and 5 bases stayed unmatched. CDR3 amino acids: CASSALAGVNNEQFF. In DNA form, the CDR3 reads TGTGCCAGCAGTGCACTAGCGGGAGTCAACAATGAGCAGTTCTTC.

This chain links TRBV5-1 with TRBJ2-7; maybe TRBD2 (6 bases). Germline-derived CDR1 and CDR2 are SGHRS and YFSETQ. The CDR3 has 15 residues. With 2 bases removed from V and 6 bases from J, the gap between germline ends came to 18 bases. The DNA for the CDR3 is TGCGCCAGCAGCTTAGACCCCGGGACTTATGGCGAGCAGTACTTC. It codes for CASSLDPGTYGEQYF.

The chain uses TRBV2 and TRBJ2-2, with D hard to call. The CDR3 is 14 amino acids. Trimming stripped 7 bases from V and 5 bases from J, with 14 bases between. The germline V gene encodes CDR1 SNHLY and CDR2 FYNNEI. DNA for the CDR3: TGTGCCAGCACAAGGAGTCCCGGGACCGGGGAGCTGTTTTTT. Amino acid sequence: CASTRSPGTGELFF.

The V and J genes are TRBV19 and TRBJ2-5; D gene uncertain. Germline V gene lookup returns CDR1 LNHDA and CDR2 SQIVND (reference sequence). The CDR3 loop spans 13 amino acids. Deletions cut 7 bases from V and 3 bases from J, with 12 bases between. CDR3 region: CASKSLGKETQYF. The CDR3 DNA sequence: TGTGCCAGTAAATCCCTGGGGAAAGAGACCCAGTACTTC.

This sequence joins TRBV6-5 and TRBJ2-1, with 10 bases matching TRBD2. Per germline, CDR1 MNHEY and CDR2 SVGAGI. This CDR3 comprises 15 residues. Germline trimming cut 2 bases from V and 6 bases from J; bases unmatched to any gene: 4. The CDR3: CASSYVLAGVNEQFF. CDR3 DNA sequence: TGTGCCAGCAGTTACGTGCTAGCGGGAGTCAATGAGCAGTTCTTC.

CDR3 nucleotide sequence: TGTGCCAGCAGTTACGTCCGGGGGTTGAGCAACGAGCAGTACTTC. Its translation: CASSYVRGLSNEQYF. The rearrangement joins TRBV6-5 to TRBJ2-7; weak D call: TRBD2 (6 bases). Germline lookup yields CDR1 MNHEY and CDR2 SVGAGI. The V and J ends lost 2 bases and 5 bases respectively, with 16 bases between them. This CDR3 is 15 amino acids long.

This clone turned up a few times. CDR3: CASSILPGSYEQYF. The CDR3 DNA sequence: TGTGCCAGTAGTATACTACCAGGGTCCTACGAGCAGTACTTC. The rearrangement joins TRBV19 to TRBJ2-7, with D possibly being TRBD1 (5 bases). Between the trimmed V and J ends, which lost 2 bases and 1 base, there was a span of 9 bases. The CDR3 runs to 14 residues. Germline V gives CDR1 LNHDA, CDR2 SQIVND (reference sequence).

The genes are TRBV15 and TRBJ2-5; 7 bases are a match to TRBD2. Germline assignment: CDR1 LNHNV and CDR2 YYDKDF (reference sequence). Germline trimming cut 0 bases from V and 4 bases from J; bases unmatched to any gene: 5. The CDR3 contains 15 residues. DNA of the CDR3: TGTGCCACCAGCAGAGAGGGAGGGGTAGCAGAGACCCAGTACTTC. Residues: CATSREGGVAETQYF.

The chain recombines TRBV7-6 with TRBJ2-6; D is uncertain. This CDR3 has 16 residues. CDR1 is SGHVS and CDR2 is FNYEAQ in the germline V gene. V dropped 1 base and J dropped 3 bases, with 10 bases sitting between them. The CDR3 nucleotides are TGTGCCAGCAGCTTAGGCCCTTTAGGTGGGGCCAACGTCCTGACTTTC. It codes for CASSLGPLGGANVLTF. Combining the CDR3 with reference TRBV7-6 and TRBJ2-6 gives the whole variable domain GAGVSQSPRYKVTKRGQDVALRCDPISGHVSLYWYRQALGQGPEFLTYFNYEAQQDKSGLPNDRFSAERPEGSISTLTIQRTEQRDSAMYRCASSLGPLGGANVLTFGAGSRLTVL.

The chain employs TRBV4-1 and TRBJ2-7, with D tentatively TRBD2 (5 bases). The germline V gene encodes CDR1 MGHRA and CDR2 YSYEKL. Trimming shortened V by 3 bases and J by 5 bases, and 17 bases separated the two germline ends. CDR3 length: 15 residues. CDR3 bases: TGCGCCAGCAGCCATGCCCCCGGACTCGAGGACGAGCAGTACTTC. It encodes CASSHAPGLEDEQYF.

The genes are TRBV5-6 and TRBJ2-7, with 10 bases lining up with TRBD1. Trimming at V came to 3 bases and at J to 3 bases, leaving 3 bases not matched to a gene. The CDR3 has 14 residues. Germline CDR1 and CDR2: SGHDT and YYEEEE. CDR3 amino acids: CASSWGQGIYEQYF. CDR3 nucleotide sequence: TGTGCCAGCAGCTGGGGACAGGGGATCTACGAGCAGTACTTC.